The TCR beta chain under discussion was sequenced for a study of blood T cells in healthy people across ages. General observations from the study: Among T cells, TCR beta diversity per million cells dropped roughly linearly as age rose. For the donors, CMV status was unknown and possibly confounded expanded clonotype changes.

The CDR3 sequence is 11 residues long. Per germline, CDR1 ENHRY and CDR2 SYGVKD. As regards this clonotype: The antigen remains undetermined.

For the second PCR, which ran for about 7 to 11 cycles, a sample-barcoded 5' primer and a J-beta primer mix were used. Each CDR3 protein is one row after TCRdb ran MiXCR on the 5' RACE reads. There are about 1.5 million distinct CDR3 sequences in the sample; less than 45% occur only once, and 4% lies in the top ten. The rearrangement links TRBV10-3 to TRBJ2-5; 8 bases align to TRBD1. Judging by the DNA end, TRBJ2-7 fits better; the J call may be wrong. Sequencing was done on a sample of blood. This TCR derives from a woman between 18 and 29 years old in good health. CDR3 nucleotide sequence: TGTGCTTCGGGACAGGAGTACGAGCAGTACTTC. Protein: CASGQEYEQYF.